This T cell receptor beta chain was sequenced for a study of Graves' ophthalmopathy and Graves' hyperthyroidism. General study points: Both a 70.59% sensitivity and an approximately 72% specificity characterized the model's predictions of ophthalmopathy progression. Sensitivity of around 88% and specificity of 70% to 84% were achieved when a 13-signature model separated ophthalmopathy from stable hyperthyroidism.

PBMCs were obtained from roughly 9.7 ml of fresh peripheral blood. The germline V gene has CDR1 SGHAT and CDR2 FQNNGV. Trimming at V came to 5 bases and at J to 4 bases, leaving 14 bases not matched to a gene. The CDR3 spans 17 residues. RNA transcripts served as template for amplifying TCR beta CDR3 sequences. First-round RT-PCR with HTBI primers preceded a second-round multiplex PCR. TCRdb redid the calling of the multiplex PCR reads with MiXCR, one entry per CDR3 protein. The data contain some 360,000 distinct CDR3 sequences, about 18% of them singletons. The table lists this clonotype with many counts. Its specificity is not known.

This chain uses TRBV11-2 with TRBJ2-5; TRBD2 matches at 9 bases. The sequenced sample consisted of peripheral blood. The sequence was collected from an adult woman with stable Graves' hyperthyroidism. Here the CDR3 DNA reads TGTGCCAGCAGCCGAAAGGGCGGGAGGGTTTCAGGAGAGACCCAGTACTTC. Residues: CASSRKGGRVSGETQYF.